Listed here are 18 T cell receptor beta chains from one sample, sequenced in a study of blood T cell repertoires in COVID-19. Libraries were prepared by immunoSEQ multiplex PCR; TCRdb keeps only in-frame clonotypes and omits some of them. Of about 200,000 clones in the sample, 65% to 90% were seen once. The source material was peripheral blood. The receptors originated from a man over 45 with acute or convalescent COVID-19.

This clone was counted a single time. This chain joins TRBV5-4 and TRBJ2-7, with TRBD2 as a possible D gene (5 bases). The CDR3 consists of 16 residues. Trimming pared 1 base from V and 5 bases from J, leaving 19 bases between. CDR1 and CDR2 (germline): SGHNT, YYREEE (reference sequence). CDR3 sequence: CASSLRLAPEVDEQYF. DNA of the CDR3: TGTGCCAGCAGCTTGCGCCTAGCCCCTGAGGTCGACGAGCAGTACTTC.

The chain uses TRBV6-2 or TRBV6-3 and TRBJ1-2; 7 bases fit TRBD1. Germline CDR1 is MNHEY and CDR2 is SVGEGT. This CDR3 is 15 amino acids long. V shed 2 bases and J 2 bases; nucleotides not matched to a gene: 5. As DNA, the CDR3 is TGTGCCAGCAGTTACGCGGCCAGGGGGAACTATGGCTACACCTTC. Translated, it gives CASSYAARGNYGYTF.

The rearrangement links TRBV7-9 to TRBJ1-2; perhaps TRBD1 as D (6 bases). V was trimmed by 5 bases and J by 3 bases, leaving 19 bases between them. This CDR3 spans 16 amino acids. Germline V lookup: CDR1 SEHNR, CDR2 FQNEAQ (reference sequence). The CDR3 loop reads CASSPSRTEVYYGYTF. CDR3 sequence (DNA): TGTGCCAGCAGCCCGTCCCGGACAGAGGTTTACTATGGCTACACCTTC.

J is TRBJ1-2 and V is TRBV7-9; weak D call: TRBD1 (5 bases). V was pared by 4 bases and J by 8 bases, with 14 bases between. The germline V gene encodes CDR1 SEHNR and CDR2 FQNEAQ (reference sequence). The CDR3 runs 13 residues. The CDR3 spells CASSSPSGRGYTF. Here the CDR3 DNA reads TGTGCCAGCAGCTCCCCCTCAGGGAGGGGCTACACCTTC.

This chain joins TRBV11-3 and TRBJ2-1, with TRBD1 matching over 7 bases. The CDR3 runs to 14 residues. The ends lost 6 bases at V and 3 bases at J; junction bases unmatched: 5. The germline gives CDR1 SGHNT, CDR2 YENEEA. CDR3 nucleotides: TGTGCCAGCAGTAGACAGGGTCTCTACAATGAGCAGTTCTTC. This sequence encodes CASSRQGLYNEQFF.

V is TRBV5-1 and J is TRBJ1-1, with no clear D. V was shortened by 3 bases and J by 11 bases, with 11 bases between the two germline ends. The CDR3 consists of 11 residues. Germline V lookup: CDR1 SGHRS, CDR2 YFSETQ. For the CDR3, the DNA is TGCGCCAGCAGCTCGTCTCGCGAGGCTTTCTTT. Translating gives CASSSSREAFF.

V and J are TRBV5-1 and TRBJ1-2; 7 positions match TRBD1. This CDR3 has 14 residues. Germline CDR1 SGHRS, CDR2 YFSETQ. Unmatched junction bases numbered 11, after V lost 4 bases and J lost 8 bases. In DNA form, the CDR3 reads TGCGCCAGCAGCCCGCCCGGACAGGTGGGGGGCTACACCTTC. Its translation: CASSPPGQVGGYTF.

The chain uses TRBV18 and TRBJ1-5; possible D gene TRBD1, 5 bases. V shed 3 bases and J shed 0 bases, with 15 bases lying between them. CDR1 KGHSH and CDR2 LQKENI come from the germline V gene. The CDR3 extends over 17 amino acids. The chain's CDR3 is CASSPGTATLSNQPQHF. The CDR3 region has the DNA TGTGCCAGCTCACCTGGGACTGCTACCCTTAGCAATCAGCCCCAGCATTTT.

The CDR3 spells CASSLAGTGNGYTF. The CDR3 bases are TGTGCCAGCAGTTTAGCCGGGACAGGGAATGGCTACACCTTC. This chain joins TRBV27 and TRBJ1-2; 9 bases map to TRBD1. Germline V gene sequence: CDR1 MNHEY, CDR2 SMNVEV (reference sequence). This CDR3 comprises 14 residues. The trim removed 2 bases at V and 6 bases at J, leaving 4 bases unmatched.

This chain connects TRBV10-3 to TRBJ1-1, with D unresolved. The ends were cut back, 6 bases at V and 0 bases at J, with 5 bases in the middle. This CDR3 is built from 12 residues. Germline values: CDR1 ENHRY, CDR2 SYGVKD. The CDR3 reads CAIRSMNTEAFF. For the CDR3, the DNA is TGTGCCATCAGGAGTATGAACACTGAAGCTTTCTTT.

The rearrangement uses TRBV9 and TRBJ1-1, with 10 positions matching TRBD1. V lost 5 bases and J lost 0; bases outside the gene matches: 4. The germline V gene encodes CDR1 SGDLS and CDR2 YYNGEE. CDR3 length equals 15 residues. In DNA form, the CDR3 reads TGTGCCAGCAGGGGACAGGGGACTATGAACACTGAAGCTTTCTTT. It translates to CASRGQGTMNTEAFF. Together with reference TRBV9 and TRBJ1-1, the CDR3 gives the full variable domain: DSGVTQTPKHLITATGQRVTLRCSPRSGDLSVYWYQQSLDQGLQFLIQYYNGEERAKGNILERFSAQQFPDLHSELNLSSLELGDSALYFCASRGQGTMNTEAFFGQGTRLTVV.

This chain uses TRBV6-6 with TRBJ1-2, with 7 nucleotides matching TRBD1. V dropped 4 bases and J dropped 5; count of bases not matched to a gene: 7. Germline V gene lookup returns CDR1 MNHNY and CDR2 SVGAGI (reference sequence). The CDR3 length is 14 residues. In nucleotides, the CDR3 is TGTGCCAGCAGTTCAGGGGGTGGGGCATATGGCTACACCTTC. Translating gives CASSSGGGAYGYTF.

The CDR3 bases are TGCGCCGGTAAGAGCGGGGATTCACCCCTCCACTTT. Amino acids: CAGKSGDSPLHF. The chain combines TRBV29-1 with TRBJ1-6; D is undetermined. The CDR3 consists of 12 residues. Germline V lookup: CDR1 SQVTM, CDR2 ANQGSEA. The full variable domain, with the rest looked up from reference TRBV29-1 and TRBJ1-6, is SAVISQKPSRDICQRGTSLTIQCQVDSQVTMMFWYRQQPGQSLTLIATANQGSEATYESGFVIDKFPISRPNLTFSTLTVSNMSPEDSSIYLCAGKSGDSPLHFGNGTRLTVT.

The rearrangement links TRBV10-3 to TRBJ2-2; perhaps TRBD1 as D (5 bases). Trimming shortened V by 0 bases and J by 4 bases, and 9 bases separated the two germline ends. CDR1 and CDR2 (germline): ENHRY, SYGVKD. CDR3 length equals 15 residues. The CDR3 here is CAISESGVGTGELFF. CDR3 sequence (DNA): TGTGCCATCAGTGAGTCAGGGGTTGGCACCGGGGAGCTGTTTTTT.

The V call is TRBV2, the J call TRBJ1-2; D gene uncertain. CDR3 length: 14 residues. V was clipped by 4 bases and J by 3 bases, with 12 bases between them. Germline values: CDR1 SNHLY, CDR2 FYNNEI. In DNA form, the CDR3 reads TGTGCCAGCAGTGTTAGGACTTTGGACTATGGCTACACCTTC. It encodes CASSVRTLDYGYTF.

This sequence joins TRBV5-1 and TRBJ1-2, with TRBD1 matching over 9 bases. Germline V CDR1 and CDR2: SGHRS, YFSETQ. Trimming took 0 bases from V and 4 from J; bases not matched to a gene: 7. This CDR3 has 16 amino acids. The CDR3: CASSLAGQGMIYGYTF. The CDR3 region has the DNA TGCGCCAGCAGCTTGGCCGGACAGGGGATGATCTATGGCTACACCTTC.

V gene TRBV2 combines with J gene TRBJ2-6; 7 bases fit TRBD2. Germline V CDR1 and CDR2: SNHLY, FYNNEI. This CDR3 contains 16 residues. The J segment lost 2 bases and the V segment lost 4 bases, leaving 5 bases of the junction unmatched. The CDR3 DNA reads TGTGCCAGCAGTGCGGGGGGTGCTGCTGGGGCCAACGTCCTGACTTTC. Amino acids: CASSAGGAAGANVLTF.

The rearrangement joins TRBV5-1 to TRBJ2-2; the match to TRBD2 covers 15 bases. Germline lookup yields CDR1 SGHRS and CDR2 YFSETQ. The junction had 11 bases not matched to a gene; V was cut back by 4 bases and J by 4 bases. This CDR3 is 19 amino acids long. In nucleotides, the CDR3 is TGCGCCAGCAGCCCCGGAGGGGGACTAGCGGGGGGCGGCACCGGGGAGCTGTTTTTT. This gives the protein CASSPGGGLAGGGTGELFF.